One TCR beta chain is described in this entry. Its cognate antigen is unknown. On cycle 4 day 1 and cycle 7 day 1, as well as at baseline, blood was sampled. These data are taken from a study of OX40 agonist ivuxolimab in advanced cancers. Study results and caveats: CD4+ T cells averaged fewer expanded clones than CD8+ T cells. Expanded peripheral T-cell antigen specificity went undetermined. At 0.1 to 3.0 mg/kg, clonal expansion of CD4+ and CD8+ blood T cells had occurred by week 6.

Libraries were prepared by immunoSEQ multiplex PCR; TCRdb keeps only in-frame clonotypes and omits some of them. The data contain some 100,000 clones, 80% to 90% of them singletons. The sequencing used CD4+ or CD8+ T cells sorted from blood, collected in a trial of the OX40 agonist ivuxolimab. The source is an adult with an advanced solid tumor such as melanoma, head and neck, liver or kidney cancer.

CDR3 protein: CASSPTPGGNSPLHF. CDR3 nucleotides: TGCGCCAGCAGCCCTACCCCGGGCGGTAATTCACCCCTCCACTTT. The genes are TRBV4-3 and TRBJ1-6; D is unclear. With 4 bases removed from V and 6 bases from J, the gap between germline ends came to 13 bases. The V gene's germline CDR1 is LGHNA and CDR2 YSLEER. The CDR3 is made up of 15 amino acids.